The following is a T cell receptor (beta chain) sequence with its context. Its cognate antigen is unknown. The repertoire was sequenced with immunoSEQ multiplex PCR; TCRdb's copy has only in-frame clones and lacks some. Of roughly 50,000 clones listed, 86% were seen once; the top ten hold just under 6%. The data derive from a study of T cell clonotyping in hematopoietic cell transplantation. General study points: Recipient TCR diversity dropped after transplant; expanded clonotypes rose from day 30 to 180.

The germline V and J ends were trimmed by 4 bases and 0 bases, with 11 bases remaining between them. Germline V gene sequence: CDR1 SGDLS, CDR2 YYNGEE. The CDR3 is 14 amino acids. Time point described: recipient sample about 28 days before transplant, after cytoreduction. Recipients were bled about 28 days pretransplant and at posttransplant days 30, 100, 180. The receptor was isolated from a man between 60 and 70 years old with biphenotypic leukemia. Some clones in this sample may be carry-over from other donors' samples. The sequences come from peripheral blood mononuclear cells, collected before stem cell transplant. The V and J genes are TRBV9 and TRBJ2-7; D gene unclear. The CDR3 bases are TGTGCCAGCAGCCCGAACTACCTCTCCTACGAGCAGTACTTC. Translating gives CASSPNYLSYEQYF.